The next 26 T cell receptor beta chains were all read from a single sample in a study of T-cell memory formation after mild COVID-19. TCRdb re-called the 5' RACE reads with MiXCR, one entry per CDR3 protein. Here the sample spans about 390,000 distinct CDR3 sequences, around 20% being singletons. The sample comprised PBMCs or a T cell subset sorted from them (not recorded which). Source of these receptors: an adult woman who had mild COVID-19 (a few samples of this study predate the infection). Cell type and time point are not known.

This clonotype was counted only a few times. The V call is TRBV3-1, the J call TRBJ1-2, with D perhaps TRBD1 (6 bases). Germline-derived CDR1 and CDR2 are LGHDT and YNNKEL (reference sequence). V was clipped by 4 bases and J by 4 bases, with 16 bases between them. The CDR3 extends over 15 amino acids. CDR3 nucleotides: TGTGCCAGCAGCCCGAGCAACAGGGCAGTCTATGGCTACACCTTC. Its translation: CASSPSNRAVYGYTF. The full variable domain, completed using reference TRBV3-1 and TRBJ1-2, is DTAVSQTPKYLVTQMGNDKSIKCEQNLGHDTMYWYKQDSKKFLKIMFSYNNKELIINETVPNRFSPKSPDKAHLNLHINSLELGDSAVYFCASSPSNRAVYGYTFGSGTRLTVV.

This clonotype has a handful of counts. V gene TRBV29-1 combines with J gene TRBJ2-5; no definite D call. The CDR3 is 13 amino acids. The germline CDR1 and CDR2 sequences are SQVTM and ANQGSEA. The ends were cut back, 1 base at V and 0 bases at J, with 6 bases in the middle. For the CDR3, the DNA is TGCAGCGTTGAAGGGGCCAACCAAGAGACCCAGTACTTC. Its protein is CSVEGANQETQYF.

The rearrangement uses TRBV9 and TRBJ2-3; perhaps TRBD2 as D (7 bases). V was cut by 3 bases and J by 2 bases, with 13 bases left in between. Looked up from germline, CDR1 is SGDLS and CDR2 is YYNGEE. This CDR3 region has 15 residues. The CDR3 DNA follows: TGTGCCAGCAGCGGTGCTGGGGGGGCCACAGATACGCAGTATTTT. This sequence encodes CASSGAGGATDTQYF.

The chain uses TRBV5-1 and TRBJ2-6; perhaps TRBD1 as D (6 bases). The CDR3 is 18 residues long. Germline V gives CDR1 SGHRS, CDR2 YFSETQ. V lost 4 bases, J lost 4 bases, and 21 bases lay in between. The CDR3 bases are TGCGCCAGCAGCGCGGATCCGGGACAATCACTCGGGGCCAACGTCCTGACTTTC. Protein product: CASSADPGQSLGANVLTF.

This clonotype was recorded a few times. The gene calls are TRBV12-3 or TRBV12-4 and TRBJ1-4; 9 bases align to TRBD1. The CDR3 loop spans 14 amino acids. Trimming at V came to 5 bases and at J to 6 bases, leaving 4 bases not matched to a gene. The CDR3 DNA is TGTGCCAGCAGTCTCCGGGACAGGGATGAAAAACTGTTTTTT. Amino acids: CASSLRDRDEKLFF.

This clonotype was counted only a few times. The chain combines TRBV3-1 with TRBJ1-5; the D is unclear. Germline V gene sequence: CDR1 LGHDT, CDR2 YNNKEL (reference sequence). The CDR3 is made up of 15 amino acids. V lost 1 base and J 4 bases, leaving 11 bases between the germline ends. Here the CDR3 reads CASSQGKTGNQPQHF. The CDR3, as DNA: TGTGCCAGCAGCCAAGGGAAGACGGGGAATCAGCCCCAGCATTTT.

The gene calls are TRBV10-3 and TRBJ2-7; the D is unclear. Trimming removed 3 bases at V and 4 bases at J, with 4 bases between. CDR3 size: 11 residues. Germline V gene lookup returns CDR1 ENHRY and CDR2 SYGVKD. This CDR3 is CAISDGYEQYF. DNA for the CDR3: TGTGCCATCAGTGACGGGTACGAGCAGTACTTC.

This clonotype was detected a few times. The chain links TRBV12-3 or TRBV12-4 to TRBJ2-7; 9 bases line up with TRBD1. Trimming cost V 5 bases and J 3 bases; bases outside gene matches: 8. The CDR3 runs 15 residues. Here the CDR3 DNA reads TGTGCCAGCAGTCCCTCCGGGACAGGGAGCTACGAGCAGTACTTC. This translates into CASSPSGTGSYEQYF.

This clonotype turned up a few times. V is TRBV4-1 and J is TRBJ2-2, with D perhaps assigned TRBD1 or TRBD2 (5 bases each). Per germline, CDR1 MGHRA and CDR2 YSYEKL. The CDR3 totals 15 residues. V was pared by 0 bases and J by 5 bases, with 10 bases between. The CDR3 coding sequence is TGCGCCAGCAGCCAAGATGGGACGGTAACCGGGGAGCTGTTTTTT. It translates to CASSQDGTVTGELFF.

The chain uses TRBV7-2 and TRBJ2-5; the match to TRBD2 covers 12 bases. The V segment lost 0 bases and the J segment 3 bases; nucleotides outside the gene matches: 8. Germline CDR1 reads SGHTA; CDR2 reads FQGNSA. This CDR3 has 18 residues. CDR3 DNA sequence: TGTGCCAGCAGCTTAGCGCCTAGCGGGAGGGCAGGGAAAGAGACCCAGTACTTC. Residues: CASSLAPSGRAGKETQYF.

This clonotype was observed a handful of times. The CDR3 DNA sequence: TGTGCCACCTGGACAGGGGTTATTGGCTACACCTTC. It encodes CATWTGVIGYTF. This chain uses TRBV6-5 with TRBJ1-2, with TRBD1 matching 9 bases. Germline V lookup: CDR1 MNHEY, CDR2 SVGAGI. V shed 10 bases, J shed 7 bases, and the junction held 7 bases outside the gene matches. The length of the CDR3 is 12 residues.

As regards this clonotype: Compared with germline, one end of the junction differs, possibly owing to a read error. The CDR3 reads CASSIGTVQKTQYF. In nucleotides, the CDR3 is TGCGCCAGCAGCATTGGGACAGTCCAAAAGACCCAGTACTTC. The rearrangement links TRBV5-1 to TRBJ2-5; 7 nucleotides align to TRBD1. The CDR3 loop spans 14 amino acids. Germline CDR1 is SGHRS and CDR2 is YFSETQ.

The sample holds a few counts of this clonotype. Written as DNA, the CDR3 is TGTGCCATCGCGGAGGTAGTCGAACGGGTACAGTTCTTC. The encoded protein is CAIAEVVERVQFF. The chain couples TRBV10-3 to TRBJ2-1, with D perhaps TRBD2 (5 bases). CDR1 ENHRY and CDR2 SYGVKD come from the germline V gene. V lost 8 bases to trimming and J lost 13 bases, with 21 bases between them. The CDR3 extends over 13 amino acids.

The chain joins TRBV7-2 to TRBJ1-1; a possible D gene is TRBD1 (5 bases). V lost 5 bases and J lost 2, with 12 bases in between. Germline V gene lookup returns CDR1 SGHTA and CDR2 FQGNSA. This CDR3 is built from 14 residues. The CDR3 coding sequence is TGTGCCAGCAGCCCCGGGGGGGTAAACACTGAAGCTTTCTTT. Its protein is CASSPGGVNTEAFF.

This clonotype was observed a handful of times. The J gene is TRBJ2-7, the V gene TRBV7-3, with 7 bases that match TRBD2. The CDR3 spans 13 residues. Germline values: CDR1 SGHTA, CDR2 FQGTGA. The V gene end was trimmed by 6 bases and the J gene end by 2 bases; junction bases not matched to a gene: 4. The CDR3 nucleotides are TGTGCCAGCAGGTCCGGGGGGACCTACGAGCAGTACTTC. Its translation is CASRSGGTYEQYF.

The chain carries TRBV15 and TRBJ2-1, with D perhaps being TRBD1 or TRBD2 (6 bases each). The CDR3 length is 16 residues. Deletions cut 3 bases from V and 3 bases from J, with 15 bases between. CDR1 is LNHNV, CDR2 YYDKDF, per germline (reference sequence). This chain's CDR3 is CATSRPGGHHYNEQFF. In DNA, the CDR3 is TGTGCCACCAGCAGGCCTGGGGGGCATCACTACAATGAGCAGTTCTTC. Full variable domain (missing parts from reference TRBV15 and TRBJ2-1): DAMVIQNPRYQVTQFGKPVTLSCSQTLNHNVMYWYQQKSSQAPKLLFHYYDKDFNNEADTPDNFQSRRPNTSFCFLDIRSPGLGDTAMYLCATSRPGGHHYNEQFFGPGTRLTVL.

The chain has TRBV10-3 and TRBJ1-2; D uncertain. The germline V gene has CDR1 ENHRY and CDR2 SYGVKD. CDR3 length: 12 residues. Trimming pared 6 bases from V and 5 bases from J, leaving 10 bases between. This CDR3 reads CAIRIGEYGYTF. DNA for the CDR3: TGTGCCATCAGGATCGGGGAGTATGGCTACACCTTC.

The chain uses TRBV7-2 and TRBJ2-7; 8 bases align to TRBD2. This CDR3 region has 19 residues. The germline CDR1 and CDR2 sequences are SGHTA and FQGNSA. J gave up 6 bases and V 4 bases, and 23 bases lay outside the gene matches. This CDR3 reads CASSSPPPRTSLMAPEQYF. CDR3 in DNA: TGTGCCAGCAGCTCCCCACCTCCCAGGACTAGCCTCATGGCCCCCGAGCAGTACTTC.

The chain combines TRBV7-9 with TRBJ2-1; 9 nucleotides match TRBD2. This CDR3 comprises 16 residues. Trimming removed 2 bases from V and 8 bases from J; junction bases left unmatched: 10. From germline, CDR1 is SEHNR and CDR2 FQNEAQ (reference sequence). CDR3 loop: CASSLFAAGGPDEQFF. DNA for the CDR3: TGTGCCAGCAGCTTATTTGCTGCGGGAGGGCCCGATGAGCAGTTCTTC.

The rearrangement joins TRBV7-2 to TRBJ2-4, with 9 bases identical to TRBD1. Trimming cost V 5 bases and J 1 base; bases outside gene matches: 6. Germline V gene data show CDR1 as SGHTA and CDR2 as FQGNSA. The CDR3 loop spans 16 amino acids. The CDR3: CASSRDRGTAKNIQYF. The CDR3 DNA sequence: TGTGCCAGCAGCCGAGACAGGGGGACGGCCAAAAACATTCAGTACTTC.

There are a few counts of this clonotype. The chain combines TRBV5-1 with TRBJ1-2; D gene unclear. The length of the CDR3 is 14 residues. V shed 0 bases and J shed 8 bases, with 14 bases lying between them. Germline CDR1 reads SGHRS; CDR2 reads YFSETQ. The CDR3 region is CASSLDFPPGGYTF. Here the CDR3 DNA reads TGCGCCAGCAGCTTGGACTTCCCCCCCGGCGGCTACACCTTC.

The chain uses TRBV12-5 and TRBJ2-5; possibly TRBD1 or TRBD2 for D (5 bases each). Germline CDR1 and CDR2: LGHNT and FRNRAP. This CDR3 comprises 16 residues. Trimming removed 4 bases from V and 5 bases from J, with 20 bases in between. The CDR3 reads CASGSDRDGEWETQYF. CDR3 sequence (DNA): TGTGCTAGTGGTTCCGATAGGGACGGAGAATGGGAGACCCAGTACTTC.

The J gene is TRBJ2-7, the V gene TRBV6-5; 12 bases are a match to TRBD2. Looked up from germline, CDR1 is MNHEY and CDR2 is SVGAGI. With V trimmed by 10 bases and J by 2 bases, 3 bases remained unmatched. The CDR3 is made up of 13 amino acids. In DNA form, the CDR3 reads TGTGCCACCCGACTAGCGGGGGCCTACGAGCAGTACTTC. The encoded protein is CATRLAGAYEQYF.

This clonotype occurred a few times. J is TRBJ2-7 and V is TRBV5-1; a weak D match, TRBD2 (5 bases). This CDR3 has 14 residues. The V end was cut by 7 bases, the J end by 0 bases, with 14 bases between. Germline CDR1 SGHRS, CDR2 YFSETQ. The CDR3, as DNA: TGCGCCAGCGGGATTGGACTCAGCTCCTACGAGCAGTACTTC. Its translation: CASGIGLSSYEQYF.

The chain has TRBV12-3 or TRBV12-4 and TRBJ2-7, with D possibly matching TRBD1 (5 bases). The CDR3 has 14 residues. Trimming removed 2 bases from V and 3 bases from J, with 11 bases in between. DNA for the CDR3: TGTGCCAGCAGTTTACAGGGCAATGTCTACGAGCAGTACTTC. The encoded protein is CASSLQGNVYEQYF.

There are a few counts of this clonotype. The V and J genes are TRBV12-3 or TRBV12-4 and TRBJ1-1, with D possibly TRBD1 on 5 matching bases. The V end lost 4 bases, the J end lost 1 base, and 13 bases lay between the germline ends. CDR3 length: 15 amino acids. The DNA for the CDR3 is TGTGCCAGCAGTTCCCCAGGGTCCCGGAACACTGAAGCTTTCTTT. Translated, it gives CASSSPGSRNTEAFF.